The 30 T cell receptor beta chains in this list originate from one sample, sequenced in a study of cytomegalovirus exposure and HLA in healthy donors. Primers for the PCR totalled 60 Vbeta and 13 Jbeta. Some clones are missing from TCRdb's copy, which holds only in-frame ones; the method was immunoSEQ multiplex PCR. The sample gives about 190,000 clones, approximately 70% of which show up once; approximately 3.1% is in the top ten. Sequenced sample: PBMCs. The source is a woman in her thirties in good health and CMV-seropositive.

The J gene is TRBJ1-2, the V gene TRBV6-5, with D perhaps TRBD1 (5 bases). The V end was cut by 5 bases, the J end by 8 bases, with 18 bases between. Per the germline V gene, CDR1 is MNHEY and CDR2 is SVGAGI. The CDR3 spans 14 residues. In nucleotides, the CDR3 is TGTGCCAGCAGTAGCCAGGGTCCGGTCAACGGCTACACCTTC. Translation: CASSSQGPVNGYTF.

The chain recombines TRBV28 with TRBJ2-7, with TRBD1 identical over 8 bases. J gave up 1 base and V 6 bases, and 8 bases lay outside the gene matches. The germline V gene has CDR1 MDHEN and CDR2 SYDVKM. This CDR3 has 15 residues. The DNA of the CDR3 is TGTGCCAGCAGCGCGGCAGGGGGCGCTTCCTACGAGCAGTACTTC. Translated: CASSAAGGASYEQYF.

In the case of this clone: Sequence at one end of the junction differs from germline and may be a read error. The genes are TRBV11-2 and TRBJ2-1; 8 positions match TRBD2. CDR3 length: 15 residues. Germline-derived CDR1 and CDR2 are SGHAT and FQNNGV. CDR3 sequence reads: CASSLSDSGRTGGVF. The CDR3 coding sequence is TGTGCCAGCAGCTTAAGCGATTCAGGCCGGACCGGGGGGGTCTTC.

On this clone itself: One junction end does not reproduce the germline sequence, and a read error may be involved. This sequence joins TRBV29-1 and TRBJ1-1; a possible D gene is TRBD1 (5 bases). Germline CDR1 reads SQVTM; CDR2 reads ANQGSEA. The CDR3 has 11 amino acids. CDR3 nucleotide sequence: TGCAGCGTCGGCGGGACGGCTGAAGCTTCCTTT. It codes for CSVGGTAEASF.

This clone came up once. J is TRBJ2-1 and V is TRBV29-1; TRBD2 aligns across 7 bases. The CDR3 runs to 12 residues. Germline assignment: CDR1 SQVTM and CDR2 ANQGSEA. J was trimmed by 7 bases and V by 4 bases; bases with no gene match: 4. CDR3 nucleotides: TGCAGCGTTGGATCAGCGGGGAATGAGCAGTTCTTC. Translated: CSVGSAGNEQFF.

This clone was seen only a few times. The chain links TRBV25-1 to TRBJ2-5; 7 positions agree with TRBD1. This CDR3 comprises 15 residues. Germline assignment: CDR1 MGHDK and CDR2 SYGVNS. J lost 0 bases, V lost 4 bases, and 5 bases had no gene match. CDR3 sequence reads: CASSAGTVYQETQYF. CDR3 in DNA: TGTGCCAGCAGTGCCGGGACAGTTTACCAAGAGACCCAGTACTTC.

In nucleotides, the CDR3 is TGCGCCAGCAGCCGGACTTCAGAAAATTCACCCCTCCACTTT. This translates into CASSRTSENSPLHF. The J gene is TRBJ1-6, the V gene TRBV5-1; unclear D gene. Per the germline V gene, CDR1 is SGHRS and CDR2 is YFSETQ. V was pared by 4 bases and J by 7 bases, with 12 bases between. The CDR3 has 14 residues. Filled out from reference TRBV5-1 and TRBJ1-6, the complete variable domain reads KAGVTQTPRYLIKTRGQQVTLSCSPISGHRSVSWYQQTPGQGLQFLFEYFSETQRNKGNFPGRFSGRQFSNSRSEMNVSTLELGDSALYLCASSRTSENSPLHFGNGTRLTVT.

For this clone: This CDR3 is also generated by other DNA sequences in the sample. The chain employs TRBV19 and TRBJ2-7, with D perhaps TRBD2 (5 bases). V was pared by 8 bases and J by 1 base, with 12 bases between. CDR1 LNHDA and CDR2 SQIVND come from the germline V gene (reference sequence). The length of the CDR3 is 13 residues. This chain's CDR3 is CASSPGLSYEQYF. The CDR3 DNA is TGTGCCAGTTCCCCTGGACTGTCCTACGAGCAGTACTTC.

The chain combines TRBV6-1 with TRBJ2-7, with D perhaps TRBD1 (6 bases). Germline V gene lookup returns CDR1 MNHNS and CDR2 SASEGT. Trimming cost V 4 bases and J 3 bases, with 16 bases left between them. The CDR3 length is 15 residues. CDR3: CASSAGALGIYEQYF. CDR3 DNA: TGTGCCAGCAGTGCAGGGGCGCTGGGGATCTACGAGCAGTACTTC.

Here the CDR3 reads CASSFNRDTQYF. The CDR3 nucleotides read TGTGCCAGCAGTTTTAACAGGGATACGCAGTATTTT. The chain has TRBV7-8 and TRBJ2-3; a possible D gene is TRBD1 (5 bases). V lost 6 bases to trimming and J lost 6 bases, with 10 bases between them. This CDR3 is 12 amino acids long. Germline values: CDR1 SGHVS, CDR2 FQNEAQ.

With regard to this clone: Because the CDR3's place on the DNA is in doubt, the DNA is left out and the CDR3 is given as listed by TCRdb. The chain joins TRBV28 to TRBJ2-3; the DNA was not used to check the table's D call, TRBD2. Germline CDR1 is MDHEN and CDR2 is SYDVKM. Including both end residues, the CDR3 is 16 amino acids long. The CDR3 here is CASSSSTRSLGDTQYF.

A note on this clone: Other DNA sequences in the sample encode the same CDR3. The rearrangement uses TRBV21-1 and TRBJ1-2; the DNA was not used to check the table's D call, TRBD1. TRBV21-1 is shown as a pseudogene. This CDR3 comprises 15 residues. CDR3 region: CASSKEETGSDGYTF. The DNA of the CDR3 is TGTGCCAGCAGCAAAGAGGAGACAGGGTCGGACGGCTACACCTTC.

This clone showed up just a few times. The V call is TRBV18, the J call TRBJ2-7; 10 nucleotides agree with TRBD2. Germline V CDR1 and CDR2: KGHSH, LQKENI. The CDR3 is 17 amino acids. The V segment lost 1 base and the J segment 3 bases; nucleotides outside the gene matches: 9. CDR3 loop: CASSPRTPSGSLYEQYF. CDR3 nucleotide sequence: TGTGCCAGCTCACCACGAACCCCTAGCGGGAGTCTCTACGAGCAGTACTTC.

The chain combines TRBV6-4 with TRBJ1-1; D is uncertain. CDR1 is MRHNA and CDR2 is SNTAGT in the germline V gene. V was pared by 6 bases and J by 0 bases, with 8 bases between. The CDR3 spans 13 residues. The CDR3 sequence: CASRWRVNTEAFF. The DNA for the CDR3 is TGTGCCAGCAGATGGCGGGTGAACACTGAAGCTTTCTTT.

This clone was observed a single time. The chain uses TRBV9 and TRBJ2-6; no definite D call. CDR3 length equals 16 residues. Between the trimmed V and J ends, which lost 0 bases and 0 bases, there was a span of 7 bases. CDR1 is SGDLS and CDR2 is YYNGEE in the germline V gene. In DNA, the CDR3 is TGTGCCAGCAGCGTAGATCCGGGCTCTGGGGCCAACGTCCTGACTTTC. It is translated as CASSVDPGSGANVLTF.

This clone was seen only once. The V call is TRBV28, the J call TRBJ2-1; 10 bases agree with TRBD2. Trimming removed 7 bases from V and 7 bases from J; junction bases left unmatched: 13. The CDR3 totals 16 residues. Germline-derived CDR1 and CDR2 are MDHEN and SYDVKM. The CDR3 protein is CASNKGLAGVRNEQFF. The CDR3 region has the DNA TGTGCCAGCAACAAGGGGCTAGCGGGAGTCAGGAATGAGCAGTTCTTC.

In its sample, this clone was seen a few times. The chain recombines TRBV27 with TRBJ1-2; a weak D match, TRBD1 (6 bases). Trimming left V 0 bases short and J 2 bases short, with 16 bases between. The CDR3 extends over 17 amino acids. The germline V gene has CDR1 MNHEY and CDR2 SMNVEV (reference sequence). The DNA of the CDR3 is TGTGCCAGCAGTTTATCGGGCCTTGGGGGCGGAAACTATGGCTACACCTTC. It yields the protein CASSLSGLGGGNYGYTF.

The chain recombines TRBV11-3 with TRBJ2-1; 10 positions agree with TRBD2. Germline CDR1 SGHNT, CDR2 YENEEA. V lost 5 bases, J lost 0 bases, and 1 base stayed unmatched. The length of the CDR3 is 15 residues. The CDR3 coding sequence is TGTGCCAGCAGCCCTAGCGGGGGCTCCTACAATGAGCAGTTCTTC. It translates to CASSPSGGSYNEQFF.

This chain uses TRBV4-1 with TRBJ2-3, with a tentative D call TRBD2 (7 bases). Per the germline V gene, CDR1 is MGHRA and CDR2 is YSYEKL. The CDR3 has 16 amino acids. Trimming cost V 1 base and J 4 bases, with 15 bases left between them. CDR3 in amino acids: CASSQAQGGLADTQYF. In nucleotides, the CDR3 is TGCGCCAGCAGCCAAGCACAGGGAGGGTTAGCAGATACGCAGTATTTT.

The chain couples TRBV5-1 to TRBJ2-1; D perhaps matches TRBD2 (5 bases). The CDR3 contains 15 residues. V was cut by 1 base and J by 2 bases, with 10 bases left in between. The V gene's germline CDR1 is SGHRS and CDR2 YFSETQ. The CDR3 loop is CASSLPSQAYNEQFF. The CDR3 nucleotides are TGCGCCAGCAGCTTGCCTAGCCAAGCCTACAATGAGCAGTTCTTC. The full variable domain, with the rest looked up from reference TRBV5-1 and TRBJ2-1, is KAGVTQTPRYLIKTRGQQVTLSCSPISGHRSVSWYQQTPGQGLQFLFEYFSETQRNKGNFPGRFSGRQFSNSRSEMNVSTLELGDSALYLCASSLPSQAYNEQFFGPGTRLTVL.

The DNA for the CDR3 is TGCGCCAGCAGTTCAAGATACAGGGGATTGGAGAACACTGAAGCTTTCTTT. Its protein product is CASSSRYRGLENTEAFF. The V gene is TRBV5-1, the J gene TRBJ1-1, with TRBD1 matching over 7 bases. This CDR3 region has 17 residues. The ends lost 5 bases at V and 1 base at J; junction bases unmatched: 14. Germline CDR1 is SGHRS and CDR2 is YFSETQ.

The CDR3 region has the DNA TGTGCCAGCAGCGCGGGACAGGGATACGAGACCCAGTACTTC. This sequence encodes CASSAGQGYETQYF. The chain joins TRBV7-9 to TRBJ2-7; 9 nucleotides line up with TRBD1. TRBJ2-5 explains the end of the DNA better; the J call may be wrong. The CDR3 sequence is 14 residues long. Germline assignment: CDR1 SEHNR and CDR2 FQNEAQ (reference sequence).

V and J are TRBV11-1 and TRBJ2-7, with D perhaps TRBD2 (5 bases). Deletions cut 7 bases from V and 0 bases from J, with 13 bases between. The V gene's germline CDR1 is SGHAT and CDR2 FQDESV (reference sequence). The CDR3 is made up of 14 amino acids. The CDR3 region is CASKGGLSSYEQYF. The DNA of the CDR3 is TGTGCCAGCAAAGGCGGGCTGAGCTCCTACGAGCAGTACTTC.

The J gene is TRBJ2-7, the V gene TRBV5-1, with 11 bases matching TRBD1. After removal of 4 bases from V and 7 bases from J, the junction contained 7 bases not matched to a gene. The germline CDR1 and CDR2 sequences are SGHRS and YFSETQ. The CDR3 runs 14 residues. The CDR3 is CASSVRDRGGEQYF. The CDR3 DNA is TGCGCCAGCAGCGTACGGGACAGGGGGGGGGAGCAGTACTTC. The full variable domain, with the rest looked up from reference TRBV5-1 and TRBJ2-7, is KAGVTQTPRYLIKTRGQQVTLSCSPISGHRSVSWYQQTPGQGLQFLFEYFSETQRNKGNFPGRFSGRQFSNSRSEMNVSTLELGDSALYLCASSVRDRGGEQYFGPGTRLTVT.

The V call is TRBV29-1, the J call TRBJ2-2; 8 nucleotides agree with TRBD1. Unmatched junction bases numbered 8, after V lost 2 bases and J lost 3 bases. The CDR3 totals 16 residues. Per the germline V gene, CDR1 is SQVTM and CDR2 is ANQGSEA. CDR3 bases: TGCAGCGTTGAAAAACCACCGGGACAGGACACCGGGGAGCTGTTTTTT. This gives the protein CSVEKPPGQDTGELFF.

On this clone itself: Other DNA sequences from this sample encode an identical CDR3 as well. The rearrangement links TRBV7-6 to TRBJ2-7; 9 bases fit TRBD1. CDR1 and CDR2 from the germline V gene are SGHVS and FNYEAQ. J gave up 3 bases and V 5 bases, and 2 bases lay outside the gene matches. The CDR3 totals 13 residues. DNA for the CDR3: TGTGCCAGCAGCCCGGGACAGGGCTACGAGCAGTACTTC. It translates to CASSPGQGYEQYF. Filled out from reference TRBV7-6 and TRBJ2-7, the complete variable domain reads GAGVSQSPRYKVTKRGQDVALRCDPISGHVSLYWYRQALGQGPEFLTYFNYEAQQDKSGLPNDRFSAERPEGSISTLTIQRTEQRDSAMYRCASSPGQGYEQYFGPGTRLTVT.

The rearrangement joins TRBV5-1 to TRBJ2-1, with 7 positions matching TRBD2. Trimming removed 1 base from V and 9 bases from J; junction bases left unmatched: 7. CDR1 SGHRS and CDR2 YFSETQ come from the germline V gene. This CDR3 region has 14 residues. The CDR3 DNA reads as TGCGCCAGCAGCTTGACTAGCGCTACAAGTGAGCAGTTCTTC. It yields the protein CASSLTSATSEQFF.

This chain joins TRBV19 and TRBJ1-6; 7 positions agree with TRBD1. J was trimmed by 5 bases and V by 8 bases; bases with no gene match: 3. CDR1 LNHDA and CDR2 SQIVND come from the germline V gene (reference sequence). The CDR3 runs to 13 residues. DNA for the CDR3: TGTGCCAGTTGGGACAGAAATAATTCACCCCTCCACTTT. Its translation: CASWDRNNSPLHF.

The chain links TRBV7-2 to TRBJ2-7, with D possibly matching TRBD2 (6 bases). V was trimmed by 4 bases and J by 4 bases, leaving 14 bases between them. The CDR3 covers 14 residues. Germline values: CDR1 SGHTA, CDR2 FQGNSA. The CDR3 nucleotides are TGTGCCAGCAGCTCGGGACTCCAGAGATACGAGCAGTACTTC. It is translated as CASSSGLQRYEQYF.

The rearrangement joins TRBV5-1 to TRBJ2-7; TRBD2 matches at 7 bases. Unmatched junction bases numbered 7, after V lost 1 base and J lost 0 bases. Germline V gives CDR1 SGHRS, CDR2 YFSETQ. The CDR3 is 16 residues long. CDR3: CASSLTQAGPSYEQYF. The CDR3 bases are TGCGCCAGCAGCTTGACTCAAGCGGGGCCCTCCTACGAGCAGTACTTC.